These 2 T cell receptor beta chains were sequenced from one sample in a study of a mutant IDH1 vaccine in newly diagnosed glioma. Assay used: immunoSEQ multiplex PCR; TCRdb lists only in-frame clones, some missing. The sample records over 35,000 clones, roughly 76% being singletons. Time point denoted: week 23, last vaccination. One vaccine dose held 300 ug of mutant IDH1 20-mer peptide and came with topical imiquimod. For these TCRs, the target antigens are not known. This specimen consisted of PBMCs, obtained from a glioma patient whose treatment included an IDH1 peptide vaccine. Receptors originate from a man aged 35-49 years with glioma.

This clone was recorded once. The chain has TRBV9 and TRBJ2-3; 9 nucleotides match TRBD1. After removal of 8 bases from V and 3 bases from J, the junction contained 4 bases not matched to a gene. This CDR3 comprises 13 residues. Germline CDR1 is SGDLS and CDR2 is YYNGEE. Here the CDR3 DNA reads TGTGCCAGTACAGGGGGCCGGACAGATACGCAGTATTTT. Translating gives CASTGGRTDTQYF.

Turning to this clone: The sample contains more than one DNA sequence encoding this CDR3. The chain recombines TRBV15 with TRBJ1-4, with TRBD1 as a possible D gene (5 bases). The CDR3 is 16 residues long. Germline assignment: CDR1 LNHNV and CDR2 YYDKDF (reference sequence). Trimming shortened V by 1 base and J by 0 bases, and 9 bases separated the two germline ends. As DNA, the CDR3 is TGTGCCACCAGCAGAGTAAGGGGATCAACTAATGAAAAACTGTTTTTT. Amino acids: CATSRVRGSTNEKLFF.